Following are 32 T cell receptor beta chains from one sample sequenced in a study of blood T cell repertoires in COVID-19. Measured with immunoSEQ multiplex PCR; TCRdb has only the in-frame clones, and not every one. Among over 60,000 clones, 85% to 90% were seen once, and the ten largest hold about 11%. The sample taken for sequencing was peripheral blood. The origin of the receptors is a man in his 70s with active or convalescent COVID-19.

The rearrangement uses TRBV9 and TRBJ1-4; 8 nucleotides match TRBD1. In germline, CDR1 is SGDLS, CDR2 YYNGEE. The CDR3 is made up of 15 amino acids. Trimming cost V 0 bases and J 8 bases; bases outside gene matches: 6. CDR3 sequence reads: CASSVDVTGAEKLFF. CDR3 DNA: TGTGCCAGCAGCGTAGATGTGACAGGGGCCGAAAAACTGTTTTTT.

The chain recombines TRBV4-1 with TRBJ1-6; D ambiguous. Trimming cost V 1 base and J 7 bases, with 8 bases left between them. This CDR3 has 14 residues. Germline V lookup: CDR1 MGHRA, CDR2 YSYEKL. Here the CDR3 reads CASSQVPQNSPLHF. CDR3 nucleotides: TGCGCCAGCAGCCAAGTACCCCAGAATTCACCCCTCCACTTT.

The genes are TRBV4-3 and TRBJ2-1; TRBD2 aligns across 8 bases. J gave up 9 bases and V 0 bases, and 13 bases lay outside the gene matches. This CDR3 contains 17 residues. Germline V lookup: CDR1 LGHNA, CDR2 YSLEER. The chain's CDR3 is CASSQDRTSSLSGEQFF. Here the CDR3 DNA reads TGCGCCAGCAGCCAAGATCGGACTAGCAGTTTATCTGGTGAGCAGTTCTTC.

The table lists this clone with a count of one. The chain is built from TRBV28 and TRBJ1-2, with 10 bases aligning to TRBD1. Germline V gene lookup returns CDR1 MDHEN and CDR2 SYDVKM. V gave up 5 bases and J gave up 4 bases; unmatched junction bases: 7. The CDR3 runs 15 residues. This CDR3 is CASSRPGQGGYGYTF. The CDR3 DNA is TGTGCCAGCAGTCGACCCGGACAGGGGGGCTATGGCTACACCTTC.

The V call is TRBV5-1, the J call TRBJ2-1; 9 nucleotides line up with TRBD1. The germline gives CDR1 SGHRS, CDR2 YFSETQ. V lost 7 bases to trimming and J lost 6 bases; unmatched junction nucleotides: 8. The CDR3 has 14 amino acids. The CDR3 loop reads CASSQQGALNEQFF. As DNA, the CDR3 is TGCGCCAGCTCTCAACAGGGGGCGCTCAATGAGCAGTTCTTC.

The rearrangement links TRBV25-1 to TRBJ1-5, with 8 bases that match TRBD1. The germline CDR1 and CDR2 sequences are MGHDK and SYGVNS. The CDR3 is 15 amino acids. V trimming: 6 bases; J trimming: 6 bases; junction bases outside the gene matches: 10. The CDR3 region is CASSFRQGRFQPQHF. The CDR3 coding sequence is TGTGCCAGCAGCTTCCGACAGGGGCGATTTCAGCCCCAGCATTTT.

The chain links TRBV15 to TRBJ1-1; TRBD1 matches at 7 bases. The trim removed 0 bases at V and 5 bases at J, leaving 3 bases unmatched. CDR3 length: 14 amino acids. Germline assignment: CDR1 LNHNV and CDR2 YYDKDF (reference sequence). The DNA of the CDR3 is TGTGCCACCAGCAGAGAGGGCAGGGGGACTGAAGCTTTCTTT. Residues: CATSREGRGTEAFF.

The V call is TRBV30, the J call TRBJ2-7; tentatively, D is TRBD2 (6 bases). This CDR3 contains 14 residues. Germline CDR1 and CDR2: GTSNPN and SVGIG (reference sequence). Trimming shortened V by 1 base and J by 2 bases, and 12 bases separated the two germline ends. The CDR3: CAWSGGTVTYEQYF. CDR3 DNA: TGTGCCTGGAGTGGGGGGACTGTCACCTACGAGCAGTACTTC.

The chain joins TRBV10-2 to TRBJ1-6; perhaps TRBD1 as D (5 bases). CDR3 size: 13 residues. Germline V gene data show CDR1 as WSHSY and CDR2 as SAAADI. The V end was cut by 2 bases, the J end by 9 bases, with 8 bases between. This CDR3 reads CASSEGRGSPLHF. CDR3 bases: TGCGCCAGCAGTGAGGGTAGGGGTTCACCCCTCCACTTT.

V usage is TRBV4-2 and J usage is TRBJ2-3, with no clear D. CDR1 LGHNA and CDR2 YNFKEQ come from the germline V gene. There are 17 residues in the CDR3. Trimming pared 2 bases from V and 0 bases from J, leaving 15 bases between. The CDR3 sequence is CASSQYDSLLSTDTQYF. CDR3 nucleotide sequence: TGTGCCAGCAGCCAATATGACTCCCTTTTGAGCACAGATACGCAGTATTTT.

J is TRBJ2-2 and V is TRBV4-2, with 7 bases that match TRBD1. Looked up from germline, CDR1 is LGHNA and CDR2 is YNFKEQ. Trimming removed 2 bases from V and 2 bases from J; junction bases left unmatched: 8. This CDR3 is built from 17 residues. CDR3 in amino acids: CASSQKGQAVNTGELFF. Here the CDR3 DNA reads TGTGCCAGCAGCCAAAAAGGACAGGCGGTTAACACCGGGGAGCTGTTTTTT.

This clone has more than one count but fewer than ten. The chain couples TRBV11-3 to TRBJ2-1, with 9 bases identical to TRBD2. CDR3 size: 17 residues. Trimming cost V 1 base and J 6 bases; bases outside gene matches: 10. Germline V CDR1 and CDR2: SGHNT, YENEEA. The CDR3 protein is CASSLAGWGLAGNEQFF. CDR3 nucleotide sequence: TGTGCCAGCAGCTTAGCGGGGTGGGGACTAGCCGGCAATGAGCAGTTCTTC.

The chain is built from TRBV5-1 and TRBJ1-2, with D possibly matching TRBD1 (5 bases). The V end was cut by 1 base, the J end by 8 bases, with 15 bases between. This CDR3 contains 14 residues. Germline V lookup: CDR1 SGHRS, CDR2 YFSETQ. The CDR3: CASSLLGGRKGYTF. The CDR3 region has the DNA TGCGCCAGCAGCTTGCTCGGGGGGAGGAAGGGCTACACCTTC.

The V call is TRBV7-9, the J call TRBJ2-3; 9 nucleotides line up with TRBD1. V lost 10 bases, J lost 3 bases, and 8 bases stayed unmatched. Germline values: CDR1 SEHNR, CDR2 FQNEAQ (reference sequence). CDR3 length: 14 amino acids. The CDR3, as DNA: TGTGCCACCTCCGGGACAGGGTCGACAGATACGCAGTATTTT. This encodes CATSGTGSTDTQYF.

The genes are TRBV2 and TRBJ2-1; D gene uncertain. CDR1 and CDR2 from the germline V gene are SNHLY and FYNNEI. V was cut by 3 bases and J by 6 bases, with 12 bases left in between. The CDR3 is 14 amino acids. This chain's CDR3 is CASSEGSHFNEQFF. Here the CDR3 DNA reads TGTGCCAGCAGTGAGGGCAGCCACTTCAATGAGCAGTTCTTC.

The J gene is TRBJ1-2, the V gene TRBV27; D is uncertain. CDR3 length equals 16 residues. The germline V and J ends were trimmed by 8 bases and 1 base, with 20 bases remaining between them. Per germline, CDR1 MNHEY and CDR2 SMNVEV (reference sequence). The CDR3 spells CASASSFDTYNYGYTF. Here the CDR3 DNA reads TGTGCCAGCGCCAGCAGTTTTGACACGTATAACTATGGCTACACCTTC.

The chain carries TRBV5-1 and TRBJ1-2, with 11 bases identical to TRBD1. The germline gives CDR1 SGHRS, CDR2 YFSETQ. The ends lost 0 bases at V and 8 bases at J; junction bases unmatched: 9. This CDR3 contains 16 residues. The CDR3 nucleotides are TGCGCCAGCAGCTTGGACCCCGGGACAGGGGGATTAGGCTACACCTTC. Protein product: CASSLDPGTGGLGYTF.

The rearrangement joins TRBV7-8 to TRBJ1-5; D ambiguous. The V end lost 3 bases, the J end lost 6 bases, and 15 bases lay between the germline ends. The germline CDR1 and CDR2 sequences are SGHVS and FQNEAQ. The CDR3 runs to 15 residues. The CDR3 is CASSFRSEQRQPQHF. As DNA, the CDR3 is TGTGCCAGCAGCTTTCGTTCTGAGCAGCGTCAGCCCCAGCATTTT.

The chain recombines TRBV18 with TRBJ2-7; D is unresolved. V shed 0 bases and J shed 0 bases, with 6 bases lying between them. The CDR3 runs 14 residues. Germline V CDR1 and CDR2: KGHSH, LQKENI. CDR3 sequence reads: CASSPPASSYEQYF. The CDR3 DNA follows: TGTGCCAGCTCACCACCGGCCAGCTCCTACGAGCAGTACTTC.

V usage is TRBV12-3 or TRBV12-4 and J usage is TRBJ1-1; possible D gene TRBD1, 5 bases. CDR3 length: 13 amino acids. Trimming cost V 4 bases and J 2 bases, with 8 bases left between them. CDR3 amino acids: CASSYQGNTEAFF. Written as DNA, the CDR3 is TGTGCCAGCAGTTATCAGGGAAACACTGAAGCTTTCTTT.

Note on this clone: At one end, the junction sequence differs from germline, possibly due to a read error. The genes are TRBV30 and TRBJ1-4, with D unresolved. In germline, CDR1 is GTSNPN, CDR2 SVGIG (reference sequence). This CDR3 contains 14 residues. Here the CDR3 DNA reads TGTGCCTGGGGTAAACAGTCCTCTAAAGAAAAACTGTTTTTT. Protein sequence: CAWGKQSSKEKLFF.

CDR3 coding DNA: TGTGCCAGCAGCTTGAGTATAGCCAAAAACATTCAGTACTTC. Its translation: CASSLSIAKNIQYF. V is TRBV7-9 and J is TRBJ2-4; D gene ambiguous. This CDR3 has 14 residues. Per the germline V gene, CDR1 is SEHNR and CDR2 is FQNEAQ (reference sequence). V lost 3 bases, J lost 0 bases, and 6 bases lay in between.

The rearrangement uses TRBV5-1 and TRBJ1-4, with 7 bases matching TRBD1. With 4 bases clipped from V and 12 bases from J, the junction kept 9 bases outside the gene matches. From germline, CDR1 is SGHRS and CDR2 YFSETQ. CDR3 size: 13 residues. CDR3 loop: CASSRDSSGELFF. In DNA form, the CDR3 reads TGCGCCAGCAGCCGGGACAGTAGTGGGGAACTGTTTTTT.

The chain combines TRBV7-2 with TRBJ2-2; a weak D match, TRBD2 (5 bases). The V end lost 2 bases, the J end lost 6 bases, and 7 bases lay between the germline ends. The CDR3 sequence is 13 residues long. Germline values: CDR1 SGHTA, CDR2 FQGNSA. CDR3 sequence (DNA): TGTGCCAGCAGCTTATTCGGGGCCGGGGAGCTGTTTTTT. Amino acid sequence: CASSLFGAGELFF. The full variable domain, its missing parts supplied by reference TRBV7-2 and TRBJ2-2, is GAGVSQSPSNKVTEKGKDVELRCDPISGHTALYWYRQSLGQGLEFLIYFQGNSAPDKSGLPSDRFSAERTGGSVSTLTIQRTQQEDSAVYLCASSLFGAGELFFGEGSRLTVL.

The chain carries TRBV5-1 and TRBJ2-1, with D possibly TRBD1 on 5 matching bases. Trimming cost V 3 bases and J 0 bases, with 13 bases left between them. The germline V gene encodes CDR1 SGHRS and CDR2 YFSETQ. The CDR3 totals 16 residues. CDR3 sequence reads: CASSWQGTSSYNEQFF. In DNA, the CDR3 is TGCGCCAGCAGCTGGCAGGGAACAAGCTCCTACAATGAGCAGTTCTTC.

This rearrangement joins TRBV27 to TRBJ1-1, with 7 bases identical to TRBD1. The V gene's germline CDR1 is MNHEY and CDR2 SMNVEV (reference sequence). This CDR3 comprises 14 residues. J was trimmed by 4 bases and V by 3 bases; bases with no gene match: 5. The chain's CDR3 is CASSLTGLGTEAFF. In nucleotides, the CDR3 is TGTGCCAGCAGTTTGACAGGGCTGGGCACTGAAGCTTTCTTT.

V usage is TRBV19 and J usage is TRBJ1-1; a weak D match, TRBD1 (5 bases). This CDR3 has 14 residues. Trimming pared 3 bases from V and 6 bases from J, leaving 14 bases between. Germline CDR1 and CDR2: LNHDA and SQIVND (reference sequence). CDR3 nucleotides: TGTGCCAGTAGTATTGTCGGGAGGGGAGCTGAAGCTTTCTTT. Translated, it gives CASSIVGRGAEAFF.

The chain combines TRBV5-6 with TRBJ1-4; D remains unclear. The CDR3 runs to 13 residues. The V gene lost 3 bases and the J gene lost 6 bases, with 9 bases spanning the gap. Per the germline V gene, CDR1 is SGHDT and CDR2 is YYEEEE. CDR3 in DNA: TGTGCCAGCAGCTACCGGGAGCATGAAAAACTGTTTTTT. It yields the protein CASSYREHEKLFF.

This clone was seen more than once but under ten times. This chain joins TRBV7-9 and TRBJ1-4; unclear D gene. Germline loops: CDR1 SEHNR, CDR2 FQNEAQ (reference sequence). Trimming took off 8 bases at V and 2 bases at J, with 9 bases between the two ends. The CDR3 is made up of 13 amino acids. CDR3 sequence (DNA): TGTGCCAGCCTGCGGGGTACTAATGAAAAACTGTTTTTT. Translated: CASLRGTNEKLFF.

The chain uses TRBV7-9 and TRBJ1-2, with 7 bases lining up with TRBD1. V dropped 6 bases and J dropped 2; count of bases not matched to a gene: 6. Germline lookup yields CDR1 SEHNR and CDR2 FQNEAQ (reference sequence). The CDR3 consists of 14 residues. CDR3 protein: CASRFSGGNYGYTF. In nucleotides, the CDR3 is TGTGCCAGCAGATTTTCAGGGGGGAACTATGGCTACACCTTC.

In its sample, this clone was seen a few times. This chain joins TRBV7-9 and TRBJ1-2, with 10 bases aligning to TRBD1. CDR3 size: 15 residues. The germline V gene has CDR1 SEHNR and CDR2 FQNEAQ (reference sequence). V trimming: 3 bases; J trimming: 6 bases; junction bases outside the gene matches: 7. The CDR3, as DNA: TGTGCCAGCAGCTTGGGGACAGGGGCAAGAAATGGCTACACCTTC. Encoded protein: CASSLGTGARNGYTF.

V and J are TRBV9 and TRBJ1-2, with 8 bases identical to TRBD1. In germline, CDR1 is SGDLS, CDR2 YYNGEE. The J segment lost 7 bases and the V segment lost 3 bases, leaving 8 bases of the junction unmatched. This CDR3 comprises 14 residues. The CDR3 bases are TGTGCCAGCAGCGGGGGCCCCACAGGGGGTGGCTACACCTTC. Its protein product is CASSGGPTGGGYTF.